The next 2 T cell receptor beta chains were all read from a single sample in a study of neurological immune-mediated disorders. Sample time point: longitudinal time-point 1 (baseline). Each CDR3 protein gets one entry after TCRdb re-called the 5' RACE reads with MiXCR. The sample lists tens of thousands of distinct CDR3 sequences; approximately 14% were seen once. Input material: PBMCs. The receptors shown here come from a female donor with HTLV-1-associated myelopathy (HAM/TSP).

The CDR3 is CASSFSGVNQPQHF. Here the CDR3 DNA reads TGTGCCAGCAGTTTTTCAGGGGTCAATCAGCCCCAGCATTTT. The chain uses TRBV27 and TRBJ1-5; D perhaps matches TRBD1 (6 bases). Trimming cost V 3 bases and J 3 bases, with 9 bases left between them. The CDR3 is made up of 14 amino acids. Per germline, CDR1 MNHEY and CDR2 SMNVEV (reference sequence).

V and J are TRBV5-1 and TRBJ2-3, with 14 bases that match TRBD2. Germline V gene sequence: CDR1 SGHRS, CDR2 YFSETQ. The CDR3 length is 17 residues. V gave up 3 bases and J gave up 2 bases; unmatched junction bases: 5. CDR3 in DNA: TGCGCCAGCAGCTGGGGGACTAGCGGGGGCCTCACAGATACGCAGTATTTT. It is translated as CASSWGTSGGLTDTQYF.